Below, 4 T cell receptor beta chains from the same sample are listed, as sequenced in a study of post-analysis software for immune sequencing data. The study, taken as a whole, reports: TRBV5-6, TRBV5-1 and TRBV20-1 were among four or five TRBV segments more frequent in patients than controls.

The library was made from cDNA and included unique molecular identifiers. Each CDR3 protein gets one entry after TCRdb re-called the PCR reads with MiXCR. This table holds hundreds of thousands of distinct CDR3 sequences, just under 30% found once. These receptors' targets are unknown. The sample comprised blood. These receptors were obtained from a girl aged 10 to 17 with multiple sclerosis.

The table lists this clonotype with a few counts. The rearrangement uses TRBV10-3 and TRBJ1-2; D ambiguous. The V end was cut by 0 bases, the J end by 4 bases, with 9 bases between. Germline CDR1 is ENHRY and CDR2 is SYGVKD. The CDR3 length is 14 residues. The CDR3, as DNA: TGTGCCATCAGTGAGTCGTCCAGTTCCTATGGCTACACCTTC. Translating gives CAISESSSSYGYTF.

In this sample, this clonotype turned up a few times. The genes are TRBV6-2 or TRBV6-3 and TRBJ2-1, with D perhaps matching TRBD1 (5 bases). This CDR3 region has 14 residues. Germline CDR1 is MNHEY and CDR2 is SVGEGT. Trimming took 11 bases from V and 3 from J, leaving 17 bases between them. The chain's CDR3 is CAASTGRFYNEQFF. The DNA of the CDR3 is TGTGCCGCCTCCACAGGACGGTTCTACAATGAGCAGTTCTTC.

This clonotype was seen ten or more times. The chain carries TRBV7-9 and TRBJ2-5; no clear D gene. Trimming removed 0 bases from V and 1 base from J, with 9 bases in between. CDR1 and CDR2 from the germline V gene are SEHNR and FQNEAQ (reference sequence). The CDR3 is 15 residues long. This chain's CDR3 is CASSLASVSQETQYF. CDR3 in DNA: TGTGCCAGCAGCTTAGCTTCTGTGTCCCAAGAGACCCAGTACTTC.

The chain recombines TRBV14 with TRBJ1-2; TRBD1 might be the D (5 bases). The germline CDR1 and CDR2 sequences are SGHDN and FVKESK. CDR3 length equals 13 residues. Trimming shortened V by 1 base and J by 6 bases, and 9 bases separated the two germline ends. The CDR3 nucleotides are TGTGCCAGCAGCCAAGCGGCAGGGAATGGCTACACCTTC. This gives the protein CASSQAAGNGYTF. Full variable domain (remainder filled in from reference TRBV14 and TRBJ1-2): EAGVTQFPSHSVIEKGQTVTLRCDPISGHDNLYWYRRVMGKEIKFLLHFVKESKQDESGMPNNRFLAERTGGTYSTLKVQPAELEDSGVYFCASSQAAGNGYTFGSGTRLTVV.